These T cell receptor beta chains were read from a single sample in a study of T-cell reconstitution after alpha-beta-depleted transplantation in children. One entry per CDR3 protein, called by TCRdb with MiXCR from the PCR reads. This table holds approximately 300,000 distinct CDR3 sequences, 10% found once. The specimen was PBMCs, collected before TCRalphabeta/CD19-depleted stem cell transplant. The receptors were gathered from a boy in the first two years of life with acute myeloid leukemia, due to receive a stem cell transplant. CDR3s include the opening cysteine and the closing phenylalanine or tryptophan. Each record gives: V gene, CDR3 protein.

TRBV28 | CASSPPLTGNTEAFF
TRBV7-3 | CASSLTGAPGNEQFF
TRBV29-1 | CSVEGLAGSSYNEQFF
TRBV20-1 | CSAMGTEQFF
TRBV13 | CASSPGTSGVNEQFF
TRBV10-2 | CASSEWGHIYNEQFF
TRBV20-1 | CSASGWAGGPHNEQFF
TRBV10-3 | CAISPGDPNTEAFF
TRBV20-1 | CSAPRLAGGINEQFF
TRBV11-3 | CASSSTYQDGNEKLFF